This is a list of T cell receptor beta chains from one sample in a study of neurological immune-mediated disorders. MiXCR was run by TCRdb on the 5' RACE reads, yielding one entry per CDR3 protein. This table holds approximately 65,000 distinct CDR3 sequences, over 4% found once. The sequenced sample consisted of PBMCs. The receptors were gathered from a human donor with multiple sclerosis. The donor label of this sample is uncertain. Each CDR3 is given with its conserved first and last residue. Each record gives: D gene, clone size, V gene, J gene, CDR3 length, CDR3 DNA, CDR3 protein. The D gene is left open where the match is weak. Clone size is stated in some rows and not others, as once, few, many or a class when expanded.

>NA|many|TRBV20-1|TRBJ2-3|18
TGCAGTGCTAGAGATAGTGTGGCAGGGTGGGGGGGCGCAGATACGCAGTATTTT
CSARDSVAGWGGADTQYF
>TRBD1|many|TRBV7-2|TRBJ1-1|13
TGTGCCAGCAGCCGGACAGGGCAAACTGAAGCTTTCTTT
CASSRTGQTEAFF
>NA|many|TRBV5-1|TRBJ1-3|16
TGCGCCAGCAGCTTGGGTTGGGGGAGCTCTGGAAACACCATATATTTT
CASSLGWGSSGNTIYF
>NA|many|TRBV5-1|TRBJ1-6|18
TGCGCCAGCAGACACGGGACTCCCGAATACCTGGGTAATTCACCCCTCCACTTT
CASRHGTPEYLGNSPLHF
>TRBD1|NA|TRBV10-3|TRBJ2-2|15
TGTGCCATCAGGTCTGGGACAGGGTTGATCGGGGAGCTGTTTTTT
CAIRSGTGLIGELFF
>NA|many|TRBV29-1|TRBJ2-2|13
TGCAGCGTAGGCAGGGCCACCACCGGGGAGCTGTTTTTT
CSVGRATTGELFF
>TRBD2|medium-sized|TRBV5-1|TRBJ2-3|18
TGCGCCAGCAGCTCCTTTACCACGACTAGCGGCATCACAGATACGCAGTATTTT
CASSSFTTTSGITDTQYF
>TRBD2|many|TRBV11-2|TRBJ2-3|16
TGTGCCAGCAGCTCGATTAGCGGGGGGCCCCCAGATACGCAGTATTTT
CASSSISGGPPDTQYF
>TRBD1|many|TRBV5-1|TRBJ1-4|13
TGCGCCAGCCGCGACAGGGGTAATGAAAAACTGTTTTTT
CASRDRGNEKLFF
>NA|many|TRBV5-5|TRBJ2-1|15
TGTGCCAGCAGCTTGGAACCGAGCTCCTACAATGAGCAGTTCTTC
CASSLEPSSYNEQFF
>NA|many|TRBV5-1|TRBJ2-2|16
TGCGCCAGCAGCTTGGCCCCAGGGTCAAACACCGGGGAGCTGTTTTTT
CASSLAPGSNTGELFF
>TRBD1|NA|TRBV6-1|TRBJ1-1|16
TGTGCCAGCAGGGGGACAGGTTGGTACCTAGACACTGAAGCTTTCTTT
CASRGTGWYLDTEAFF
>NA|many|TRBV6-4|TRBJ2-7|13
TGTGCCAGCAGTGGGGCCGGGGCTATGGAGCAGTACTTC
CASSGAGAMEQYF
>TRBD1|many|TRBV12-3/TRBV12-4|TRBJ1-1|13
TGTGCCAGCAGCTCGGACAGGGGGTATGAAGCTTTCTTT
CASSSDRGYEAFF